This is a list of T cell receptor beta chains from one sample in a study of blood T cells in healthy people across ages. Each CDR3 protein is one row after TCRdb ran MiXCR on the 5' RACE reads. The profile shows nearly 800,000 distinct CDR3 sequences, 56% of them singletons. Source material: blood. The receptors derive from a man aged 35-49 years in good health. Each CDR3 is given with its conserved first and last residue. Each record gives: J gene, V gene, D gene, clone size, CDR3 protein, CDR3 DNA. A D gene is named only where the DNA matches it firmly. Not every row has a clone size; where given, it reads once, few, many or a size class.

>TRBJ2-5|TRBV19|NA|NA
CASSIQDQYQETQYF
TGTGCCAGTAGCATACAGGACCAGTACCAAGAGACCCAGTACTTC
>TRBJ1-5|TRBV6-2/TRBV6-3|NA|NA
CASSSRKQGYSNQPQHF
TGTGCCAGCAGTTCGCGCAAACAGGGCTATAGCAATCAGCCCCAGCATTTT
>TRBJ1-4|TRBV12-3/TRBV12-4|TRBD1|NA
CAIRQGANEKLFF
TGTGCCATACGACAGGGAGCTAATGAAAAACTGTTTTTT
>TRBJ2-4|TRBV20-1|NA|few
CSAENLNIQYF
TGCAGTGCTGAGAATCTGAACATTCAGTACTTC
>TRBJ2-5|TRBV2|NA|NA
CASRGTTAKTQYF
TGTGCCAGCAGAGGGACAACCGCGAAGACCCAGTACTTC
>TRBJ2-4|TRBV5-1|NA|NA
CASSLKVQGNKNIQYF
TGCGCCAGCAGCTTGAAAGTTCAGGGTAACAAAAACATTCAGTACTTC
>TRBJ2-3|TRBV29-1|TRBD2|NA
CSVSRLADPVDTQYF
TGCAGCGTTTCCCGACTAGCAGATCCCGTAGATACGCAGTATTTT
>TRBJ2-3|TRBV20-1|NA|NA
CSASRGGARTDTQYF
TGCAGTGCTAGCCGTGGTGGGGCCCGCACAGATACGCAGTATTTT
>TRBJ2-3|TRBV14|NA|NA
CASSPPNRPPDTQYF
TGTGCCAGCAGCCCTCCAAACAGACCCCCGGATACGCAGTATTTT
>TRBJ2-1|TRBV7-2|NA|once
CASSPRRGLTYNNEQFF
TGTGCCAGCAGCCCCAGGCGGGGATTAACATATAACAATGAGCAGTTCTTC
>TRBJ1-4|TRBV6-5|NA|NA
CASSYWRGKGANEKLFF
TGTGCCAGCAGTTACTGGAGGGGAAAGGGGGCTAATGAAAAACTGTTTTTT
>TRBJ2-1|TRBV4-2|NA|many
CASSRQMGLSYNEQFF
TGTGCCAGCAGCCGCCAGATGGGCTTATCTTACAATGAGCAGTTCTTC
>TRBJ2-3|TRBV7-2|NA|few
CASSLAGGGGTQYF
TGTGCCAGCAGCTTGGCGGGTGGGGGTGGAACGCAGTATTTT
>TRBJ2-7|TRBV7-2|TRBD2|NA
CASSRSASGLSYEQYF
TGTGCCAGCAGCCGATCGGCTAGCGGACTCTCCTACGAGCAGTACTTC
>TRBJ2-2|TRBV4-1|NA|NA
CASAETNTGELFF
TGCGCCAGCGCGGAGACGAACACCGGGGAGCTGTTTTTT
>TRBJ2-1|TRBV30|NA|many
CAWSVPLGPGFF
TGTGCCTGGAGTGTACCTTTGGGGCCAGGGTTCTTC
>TRBJ2-7|TRBV14|TRBD1|few
CASSQETGPVYEQYF
TGTGCCAGCAGCCAAGAGACAGGGCCTGTCTACGAGCAGTACTTC
>TRBJ2-2|TRBV28|NA|NA
CASSPIEDLNTGELFF
TGTGCCAGCAGTCCCATCGAGGACTTAAACACCGGGGAGCTGTTTTTT
>TRBJ1-2|TRBV20-1|TRBD1|NA
CSASSRMGTANYGYTF
TGCAGTGCTAGTTCCCGCATGGGGACAGCTAACTATGGCTACACCTTC
>TRBJ2-3|TRBV6-6|NA|many
CASSKSVADTQYF
TGTGCCAGCAGTAAGAGCGTGGCAGATACGCAGTATTTT
>TRBJ2-7|TRBV7-2|TRBD1|few
CASSSQGYGDEQYF
TGTGCCAGCAGCTCACAGGGGTACGGTGACGAGCAGTACTTC
>TRBJ1-6|TRBV14|TRBD1|NA
CASSNRGAYNSPLHF
TGTGCCAGCAGCAACAGGGGTGCCTATAATTCACCCCTCCACTTT
>TRBJ2-7|TRBV10-2|NA|NA
CASRQGSRGEQYF
TGCGCCAGCAGGCAGGGGTCCCGGGGGGAGCAGTACTTC
>TRBJ2-7|TRBV4-2|NA|NA
CASSQDFREFEQYF
TGTGCCAGCAGCCAAGATTTTCGAGAGTTCGAGCAGTACTTC
>TRBJ2-5|TRBV5-1|TRBD2|NA
CASSQGTRGQETQYF
TGCGCCAGCAGCCAAGGGACTAGAGGGCAAGAGACCCAGTACTTC
>TRBJ2-1|TRBV6-2/TRBV6-3|NA|NA
CASSQILRGSYNEQFF
TGTGCCAGCAGTCAGATTTTGAGAGGCTCCTACAATGAGCAGTTCTTC
>TRBJ2-7|TRBV4-3|NA|few
CASSQDSRDPYEQYF
TGCGCCAGCAGCCAAGATTCCAGGGACCCCTACGAGCAGTACTTC
>TRBJ2-5|TRBV20-1|NA|NA
CSGRTDLNEQYF
TGCAGTGGGAGGACCGACCTGAATGAGCAGTACTTC
>TRBJ2-7|TRBV6-1|TRBD2|few
CASSEYTSGTYEQYF
TGTGCCAGCAGTGAATACACTAGCGGGACCTACGAGCAGTACTTC
>TRBJ2-3|TRBV5-1|NA|NA
CASSFAAGTDTQYF
TGCGCCAGCAGCTTCGCGGCAGGCACAGATACGCAGTATTTT
>TRBJ2-4|TRBV10-3|NA|many
CAISEDGILAKNIQYF
TGTGCCATCAGTGAGGACGGTATCCTAGCCAAAAACATTCAGTACTTC
>TRBJ1-2|TRBV5-1|TRBD1|NA
CASSLQGAADGYTF
TGCGCCAGCAGCCTACAGGGGGCGGCAGATGGCTACACCTTC
>TRBJ1-5|TRBV7-9|TRBD1|NA
CASSLGPGQGYQPQHF
TGTGCCAGCAGCTTAGGACCGGGACAGGGTTATCAGCCCCAGCATTTT
>TRBJ2-6|TRBV10-3|TRBD1|NA
CAISASGTGGSGANVLTF
TGTGCCATCAGTGCCTCCGGGACAGGGGGCTCTGGGGCCAACGTCCTGACTTTC
>TRBJ2-1|TRBV29-1|NA|NA
CSVEVVGAVPGELFF
TGCAGCGTTGAAGTGGTGGGAGCAGTCCCCGGGGAGCTGTTCTTC
>TRBJ2-7|TRBV29-1|NA|NA
CSVGSGGHLSYEQYF
TGCAGCGTTGGGTCCGGGGGCCATTTGTCCTACGAGCAGTACTTC
>TRBJ2-5|TRBV4-1|TRBD2|NA
CASSHGVAGERETQYF
TGCGCCAGCAGCCATGGGGTAGCGGGGGAACGCGAGACCCAGTACTTC
>TRBJ2-7|TRBV25-1|TRBD1|few
CASSGGQGSYEQYF
TGTGCCAGCAGTGGGGGACAGGGATCCTACGAGCAGTACTTC
>TRBJ2-4|TRBV7-2|TRBD1|NA
CASSNPWDRVRNIQYF
TGTGCCAGCAGCAACCCCTGGGACAGGGTGAGGAACATTCAGTACTTC
>TRBJ2-3|TRBV9|TRBD2|once
CASSAMASGTDTQYF
TGTGCCAGCAGCGCTATGGCTAGCGGGACAGATACGCAGTATTTT
>TRBJ2-7|TRBV29-1|NA|NA
CSAQGGPNRGEQYF
TGCAGCGCCCAGGGTGGCCCTAACCGAGGCGAGCAGTACTTC
>TRBJ2-4|TRBV14|NA|NA
CASGQDSFRTEQAVQYF
TGTGCCAGCGGCCAAGATTCTTTCCGAACAGAACAGGCGGTGCAGTACTTC
>TRBJ1-1|TRBV5-5|NA|once
CASSPGHATSSEAFF
TGTGCCAGCAGCCCAGGACATGCGACGTCTTCTGAAGCTTTCTTT